Shown below are 13 T cell receptor beta chains from a single sample sequenced in a study of CD8 T cells in ankylosing spondylitis. Notes on the study in general: Characteristic, it appeared, of ankylosing spondylitis blood was a TCR beta motif of roughly eight highly homologous variants.

Their target antigens are unknown. One entry per CDR3 protein, called by TCRdb with MiXCR from the 5' RACE reads. The sample lists 200,000 to 250,000 distinct CDR3 sequences; just under 7.5% were seen once. The sequenced sample was blood, either unsorted or a sorted T cell fraction (not recorded which). These receptors originate from a male donor with ankylosing spondylitis.

The chain is built from TRBV20-1 and TRBJ2-1, with 16 bases aligning to TRBD2. V lost 3 bases to trimming and J lost 5 bases; unmatched junction nucleotides: 7. Germline V CDR1 and CDR2: DFQATT, SNEGSKA (reference sequence). The CDR3 is 17 residues long. The CDR3 loop reads CSARGLAGGRRNNEQFF. CDR3 bases: TGCAGTGCTAGGGGACTAGCGGGGGGGAGAAGGAACAATGAGCAGTTCTTC.

This clonotype was picked up a small number of times. The chain joins TRBV4-1 to TRBJ1-1; tentatively, D is TRBD1 (5 bases). Germline CDR1 MGHRA, CDR2 YSYEKL. The ends were cut back, 3 bases at V and 5 bases at J, with 19 bases in the middle. The CDR3 has 16 amino acids. The CDR3 sequence is CASSHPAFGTGTEAFF. Written as DNA, the CDR3 is TGCGCCAGCAGCCACCCAGCGTTCGGGACGGGTACTGAAGCTTTCTTT.

This clonotype appeared many times. The rearrangement joins TRBV29-1 to TRBJ2-5; maybe TRBD2 (6 bases). The CDR3 covers 13 residues. In germline, CDR1 is SQVTM, CDR2 ANQGSEA. V gave up 7 bases and J gave up 4 bases, with 16 bases separating them. DNA for the CDR3: TGCAGCGACCTCGGGGGAACTCTAGAGACCCAGTACTTC. This gives the protein CSDLGGTLETQYF. Full variable domain (missing parts from reference TRBV29-1 and TRBJ2-5): SAVISQKPSRDICQRGTSLTIQCQVDSQVTMMFWYRQQPGQSLTLIATANQGSEATYESGFVIDKFPISRPNLTFSTLTVSNMSPEDSSIYLCSDLGGTLETQYFGPGTRLLVL.

In this sample, this clonotype turned up many times. The chain links TRBV12-3 or TRBV12-4 to TRBJ1-2, with a possible D match to TRBD1 (6 bases). Trimming took off 6 bases at V and 1 base at J, with 12 bases between the two ends. CDR3 length: 14 amino acids. CDR3 region: CASRATGDNYGYTF. CDR3 DNA sequence: TGTGCCAGCAGAGCGACAGGAGATAACTATGGCTACACCTTC.

The sample holds many counts of this clonotype. The rearrangement joins TRBV12-3 or TRBV12-4 to TRBJ1-1; the D gene is possibly TRBD1 (6 bases). Between the trimmed V and J ends, which lost 6 bases and 7 bases, there was a span of 18 bases. This CDR3 region has 14 residues. Written as DNA, the CDR3 is TGTGCCAGCAGCCTAGGCCGGGGGCATGGTGAAGCTTTCTTT. It encodes CASSLGRGHGEAFF.

This clonotype has at least ten counts. The rearrangement uses TRBV29-1 and TRBJ2-1; the D gene is possibly TRBD1 (5 bases). Germline V gene data show CDR1 as SQVTM and CDR2 as ANQGSEA. Deletions cut 6 bases from V and 6 bases from J, with 9 bases between. The CDR3 sequence is 11 residues long. The DNA for the CDR3 is TGCAGCGTGCTCGACAGCAATGAGCAGTTCTTC. Protein sequence: CSVLDSNEQFF.

The sample holds many counts of this clonotype. The rearrangement links TRBV12-3 or TRBV12-4 to TRBJ1-5, with 7 bases matching TRBD1. This CDR3 comprises 16 residues. The junction had 10 bases not matched to a gene; V was cut back by 5 bases and J by 3 bases. The CDR3 region is CASSRTGDGNNQPQHF. DNA for the CDR3: TGTGCCAGCAGTCGCACAGGGGATGGGAACAATCAGCCCCAGCATTTT.

This clonotype showed up many times. The V gene is TRBV5-6, the J gene TRBJ2-7; D unclear. Germline V gives CDR1 SGHDT, CDR2 YYEEEE. This CDR3 comprises 14 residues. Trimming left V 1 base short and J 0 bases short, with 8 bases between. The CDR3 DNA reads TGTGCCAGCAGCTTGTTCGGCGGCTCCTACGAGCAGTACTTC. It encodes CASSLFGGSYEQYF.

This clonotype was found many times. CDR3 nucleotide sequence: TGTGCCACCAGCAGAGATAGGGCGAATGAGCAGTTCTTC. It translates to CATSRDRANEQFF. The chain uses TRBV15 and TRBJ2-1, with D uncertain. This CDR3 is 13 amino acids long. The germline V gene has CDR1 LNHNV and CDR2 YYDKDF (reference sequence). The V end was cut by 0 bases, the J end by 7 bases, with 7 bases between.

This clonotype was counted at least ten times. The chain links TRBV7-9 to TRBJ2-4, with D perhaps given as TRBD1 or TRBD2 (5 bases each). This CDR3 spans 13 amino acids. Germline CDR1 and CDR2: SEHNR and FQNEAQ (reference sequence). V lost 5 bases and J lost 7, with 12 bases in between. CDR3 sequence reads: CASSQGRRNIQYF. In DNA, the CDR3 is TGTGCCAGCAGCCAGGGACGGCGGAACATTCAGTACTTC.

The V call is TRBV23-1, the J call TRBJ2-7; the D gene could be TRBD1 or TRBD2 (5 bases each). TRBV23-1 counts as an open reading frame of uncertain function. This CDR3 contains 14 residues. The ends were cut back, 10 bases at V and 1 base at J, with 17 bases in the middle. DNA of the CDR3: TGCGCCACCTCGGGGCAGGGACGATCCTACGAGCAGTACTTC. It codes for CATSGQGRSYEQYF.

This clonotype was counted between two and nine times. This rearrangement joins TRBV20-1 to TRBJ2-1; 9 positions agree with TRBD2. Germline V CDR1 and CDR2: DFQATT, SNEGSKA (reference sequence). V trimming: 0 bases; J trimming: 4 bases; junction bases outside the gene matches: 13. The length of the CDR3 is 18 residues. The CDR3: CSARDSLSGTSLYNEQFF. The CDR3 DNA sequence: TGCAGTGCTAGAGATTCTCTTTCCGGGACTAGCCTATACAATGAGCAGTTCTTC.

V is TRBV10-2 and J is TRBJ2-7; D uncertain. CDR1 is WSHSY, CDR2 SAAADI, per germline. The CDR3 runs to 12 residues. Trimming stripped 3 bases from V and 6 bases from J, with 9 bases between. The CDR3 reads CASSEESTEQYF. The DNA for the CDR3 is TGCGCCAGCAGTGAAGAAAGCACCGAGCAGTACTTC.